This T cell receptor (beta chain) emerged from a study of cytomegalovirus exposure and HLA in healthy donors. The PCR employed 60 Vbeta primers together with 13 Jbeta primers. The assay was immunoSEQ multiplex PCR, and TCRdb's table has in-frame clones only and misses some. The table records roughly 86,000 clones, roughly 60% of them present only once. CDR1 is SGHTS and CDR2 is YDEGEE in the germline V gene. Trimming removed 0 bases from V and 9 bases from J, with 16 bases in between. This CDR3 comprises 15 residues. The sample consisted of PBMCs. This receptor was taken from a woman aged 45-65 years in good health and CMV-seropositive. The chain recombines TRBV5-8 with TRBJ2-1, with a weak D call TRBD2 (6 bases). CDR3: CASSLAIAARGEQFF. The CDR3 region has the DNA TGTGCCAGCAGCTTGGCGATAGCGGCGAGGGGTGAGCAGTTCTTC.